This T cell receptor (beta chain) was captured by sequencing in a study of CD8+CD57+ T cells in acquired aplastic anemia. Whole-study context: The mean DNA yield obtained from sorted CD4+ and CD8+ cells came to roughly 3 ug. As sequenced from healthy donors, CD4+ cells averaged about 11 million reads.

Profiles of TCR beta VDJ and CDR3 were generated from a genomic DNA template. TCRdb fed the reads into MiXCR, producing one record per CDR3 protein. In the table there are about 190,000 distinct CDR3 sequences, approximately 52% of which are singletons. General study points: Controls and patients did not differ significantly in CD8+ Simpson's diversity.

From germline, CDR1 is WSHSY and CDR2 SAAADI. Trimming cost V 7 bases and J 3 bases; bases outside gene matches: 7. The CDR3 sequence is 14 residues long. This clonotype was recorded at least ten times. No antigen is known for it. The TCR was taken from a human donor in good health, serving as a control. The chain uses TRBV10-2 and TRBJ2-7; 9 bases are shared with TRBD1. Input material: sorted CD4+, CD8+, or CD8+CD57+ T cells (not recorded which) from PBMCs. The chain's CDR3 is CASNAGTGIYEQYF. CDR3 DNA: TGCGCCAGCAACGCCGGGACAGGGATCTACGAGCAGTACTTC.